The rows below give T cell receptor beta chains drawn from one sample of a study of shared clonotypes between healthy human individuals. The data were produced by immunoSEQ multiplex PCR, yet TCRdb's version contains in-frame clones alone and is incomplete. The data show some 200,000 clones, approximately 65% seen once. Sample: memory CD4+ T cells sorted from blood. Receptor source: a man aged 25 to 45 in good health. Each CDR3 is given with its conserved first and last residue. The order of the fields is clone size, J gene, CDR3 length, V gene, CDR3 protein. Size is stated for part of the rows, as once, few or many counts, or as a class when the clone is expanded.

clone_size: -; j_call: TRBJ2-1; cdr3_length: 14; v_call: TRBV7-9; cdr3_aa: CASSPTGFSDEQFF
clone_size: -; j_call: TRBJ2-5; cdr3_length: 15; v_call: TRBV5-1; cdr3_aa: CASSLSFGYQETQYF
clone_size: -; j_call: TRBJ2-7; cdr3_length: 15; v_call: TRBV7-6; cdr3_aa: CASSLGTADSYEQYF
clone_size: few; j_call: TRBJ1-5; cdr3_length: 13; v_call: TRBV5-1; cdr3_aa: CASSLTGHQPQHF
clone_size: few; j_call: TRBJ2-7; cdr3_length: 14; v_call: TRBV7-9; cdr3_aa: CASSRTGTTYEQYF
clone_size: many; j_call: TRBJ2-3; cdr3_length: 18; v_call: TRBV7-9; cdr3_aa: CASSSRVTSSGGTDTQYF
clone_size: few; j_call: TRBJ2-7; cdr3_length: 15; v_call: TRBV7-2; cdr3_aa: CASSLAQGAVYEQYF
clone_size: -; j_call: TRBJ2-3; cdr3_length: 16; v_call: TRBV4-3; cdr3_aa: CASSLVWGQSTDTQYF
clone_size: -; j_call: TRBJ1-1; cdr3_length: 10; v_call: TRBV20-1; cdr3_aa: CSASQVGAFF
clone_size: -; j_call: TRBJ1-2; cdr3_length: 16; v_call: TRBV7-6; cdr3_aa: CASSLESGYSNYGYTF
clone_size: -; j_call: TRBJ2-5; cdr3_length: 13; v_call: TRBV6-5; cdr3_aa: CASRLGRQETQYF
clone_size: -; j_call: TRBJ2-1; cdr3_length: 15; v_call: TRBV27; cdr3_aa: CASRLIPTSYNEQFF
clone_size: -; j_call: TRBJ1-3; cdr3_length: 15; v_call: TRBV10-2; cdr3_aa: CASGRDIFSGNTIYF
clone_size: -; j_call: TRBJ1-5; cdr3_length: 15; v_call: TRBV7-6; cdr3_aa: CASSPSTGKGVPQHF
clone_size: -; j_call: TRBJ1-5; cdr3_length: 15; v_call: TRBV7-9; cdr3_aa: CASSLTEDSNQPQHF
clone_size: few; j_call: TRBJ1-1; cdr3_length: 11; v_call: TRBV20-1; cdr3_aa: CSAIKNTEAFF
clone_size: -; j_call: TRBJ1-5; cdr3_length: 13; v_call: TRBV30; cdr3_aa: CAWSDSGNQPQHF
clone_size: -; j_call: TRBJ1-4; cdr3_length: 16; v_call: TRBV4-1; cdr3_aa: CASSESDRTRGEKLFF
clone_size: -; j_call: TRBJ2-5; cdr3_length: 15; v_call: TRBV5-1; cdr3_aa: CASSLMSGVAETQYF
clone_size: -; j_call: TRBJ1-2; cdr3_length: 13; v_call: TRBV28; cdr3_aa: CASSMGPKYGYTF
clone_size: -; j_call: TRBJ2-2; cdr3_length: 13; v_call: TRBV10-3; cdr3_aa: CAIARGLTGELFF
clone_size: -; j_call: TRBJ2-1; cdr3_length: 16; v_call: TRBV15; cdr3_aa: CATSRDELAGLARQFF
clone_size: -; j_call: TRBJ2-3; cdr3_length: 13; v_call: TRBV5-5; cdr3_aa: CASSLVWTDTQYF
clone_size: -; j_call: TRBJ2-5; cdr3_length: 15; v_call: TRBV9; cdr3_aa: CASSVAGERVETQYF
clone_size: once; j_call: TRBJ1-3; cdr3_length: 18; v_call: TRBV7-2; cdr3_aa: CASSLGRSRTVAGNTIYF
clone_size: -; j_call: TRBJ1-2; cdr3_length: 14; v_call: TRBV10-3; cdr3_aa: CAISDTGVIDGYTF
clone_size: -; j_call: TRBJ2-2; cdr3_length: 11; v_call: TRBV11-2; cdr3_aa: CASETTGELFF
clone_size: -; j_call: TRBJ2-5; cdr3_length: 15; v_call: TRBV2; cdr3_aa: CASSFMTGRQETQYF
clone_size: -; j_call: TRBJ2-7; cdr3_length: 14; v_call: TRBV7-8; cdr3_aa: CASRPGTSTYEQYF
clone_size: many; j_call: TRBJ2-5; cdr3_length: 15; v_call: TRBV6-1; cdr3_aa: CASSRDVAGVQTQYF
clone_size: -; j_call: TRBJ1-1; cdr3_length: 12; v_call: TRBV7-9; cdr3_aa: CASTRGDTEAFF
clone_size: -; j_call: TRBJ2-5; cdr3_length: 12; v_call: TRBV5-1; cdr3_aa: CASSRTRETQYF
clone_size: -; j_call: TRBJ2-7; cdr3_length: 15; v_call: TRBV6-6; cdr3_aa: CASSFNQGATYEQYF
clone_size: few; j_call: TRBJ1-2; cdr3_length: 12; v_call: TRBV29-1; cdr3_aa: CSAAGTGYEATF
clone_size: -; j_call: TRBJ2-2; cdr3_length: 13; v_call: TRBV7-3; cdr3_aa: CASSFTSTGELFF
clone_size: few; j_call: TRBJ2-7; cdr3_length: 16; v_call: TRBV5-4; cdr3_aa: CASSLDSGIRSYEQYF
clone_size: -; j_call: TRBJ2-7; cdr3_length: 16; v_call: TRBV5-1; cdr3_aa: CASSYLNRGPTYEQYF
clone_size: few; j_call: TRBJ2-1; cdr3_length: 12; v_call: TRBV5-5; cdr3_aa: CASSLVAGEQFF
clone_size: -; j_call: TRBJ1-2; cdr3_length: 16; v_call: TRBV7-8; cdr3_aa: CASSVGRGALGGGYTF
clone_size: -; j_call: TRBJ1-5; cdr3_length: 16; v_call: TRBV4-1; cdr3_aa: CASSQVSSWSNQPQHF
clone_size: -; j_call: TRBJ2-7; cdr3_length: 13; v_call: TRBV29-1; cdr3_aa: CSVGGGSNYEQYF
clone_size: -; j_call: TRBJ2-5; cdr3_length: 13; v_call: TRBV27; cdr3_aa: CASSFRRGETQYF
clone_size: few; j_call: TRBJ2-7; cdr3_length: 14; v_call: TRBV6-5; cdr3_aa: CASSRSGGSIEQYF
clone_size: -; j_call: TRBJ2-5; cdr3_length: 16; v_call: TRBV7-8; cdr3_aa: CASSLRTTGWRETQYF
clone_size: -; j_call: TRBJ1-1; cdr3_length: 16; v_call: TRBV10-3; cdr3_aa: CAISESFGELNTEAFF
clone_size: -; j_call: TRBJ1-5; cdr3_length: 17; v_call: TRBV15; cdr3_aa: CATSRVGTGRGNQPQHF
clone_size: -; j_call: TRBJ2-7; cdr3_length: 12; v_call: TRBV18; cdr3_aa: CASSPPSDEQYF
clone_size: -; j_call: TRBJ2-2; cdr3_length: 15; v_call: TRBV14; cdr3_aa: CASSPQRVTTGELFF
clone_size: once; j_call: TRBJ2-1; cdr3_length: 15; v_call: TRBV7-7; cdr3_aa: CASSLGTGEINEQFF
clone_size: -; j_call: TRBJ1-4; cdr3_length: 17; v_call: TRBV5-3; cdr3_aa: CARSSRTAGTGAEKLFF
clone_size: -; j_call: TRBJ2-3; cdr3_length: 14; v_call: TRBV27; cdr3_aa: CASSFYASTDTQYF
clone_size: once; j_call: TRBJ2-1; cdr3_length: 15; v_call: TRBV7-2; cdr3_aa: CASSLDRGPYNEQFF
clone_size: -; j_call: TRBJ2-7; cdr3_length: 14; v_call: TRBV5-5; cdr3_aa: CASSLIGSAYEQYF
clone_size: many; j_call: TRBJ1-1; cdr3_length: 15; v_call: TRBV5-1; cdr3_aa: CASSFPRQGGTEAFF
clone_size: few; j_call: TRBJ2-3; cdr3_length: 14; v_call: TRBV7-7; cdr3_aa: CASSATGAADTQYF